The clone carrying this T cell receptor beta chain was seen once. TCRdb's copy holds only in-frame clones and misses some; the assay was immunoSEQ multiplex PCR. The table records about 34,000 clones, around 93% of them present only once. This sample stems from a study of T cells in tuberculosis. This CDR3 region has 17 residues. Germline trimming cut 5 bases from V and 5 bases from J; bases unmatched to any gene: 14. In germline, CDR1 is SGHTA, CDR2 FQGNSA. Time point specified: new active TB diagnosis, blood taken before or within 7 days of starting treatment. On average roughly 90,000 T cells per donor were immunosequenced.

The sequenced sample was PBMCs, obtained at tuberculosis diagnosis. V gene TRBV7-2 combines with J gene TRBJ1-5, with 8 bases aligning to TRBD1. This receptor was taken from an adult with tuberculosis. This CDR3 reads CASSRRNRDRIDQPQHF. DNA of the CDR3: TGTGCCAGCAGCCGACGGAACCGGGACAGGATAGATCAGCCCCAGCATTTT.